This TCR beta chain appears in the sequencing data of a study of technical replicates of blood from several donors. Germline V CDR1 and CDR2: ENHRY, SYGVKD. The CDR3 length is 14 residues. The V segment lost 5 bases and the J segment 8 bases; nucleotides outside the gene matches: 8. Only in-frame clones appear in the TCRdb table, and some are missing; sequencing was by immunoSEQ multiplex PCR. This sample has 64,000 or so clones, with roughly 96% found just once. Sequenced sample: T cells isolated from PBMCs. This TCR derives from a human donor in good health. This sequence joins TRBV10-3 and TRBJ1-2; 10 positions agree with TRBD1. CDR3 sequence reads: CAISRQGAPLGYTF. CDR3 coding DNA: TGTGCCATCAGTCGACAGGGGGCTCCCCTCGGCTACACCTTC.